These T cell receptor beta chains were read from a single sample in a study of blood T cells in healthy people across ages. TCRdb analysed the 5' RACE reads with MiXCR anew, one entry per CDR3 protein. The profile shows around 1.5 million distinct CDR3 sequences, approximately 32% of them singletons. The specimen was blood. The receptor set was obtained from a woman in her 30s in good health. Both conserved end residues are part of each CDR3. A D gene is named only where the DNA matches it firmly. Rows give clone size only sometimes, using once, few, many, or a class for an expanded clone.

v_gene	abundance	j_gene	d_gene	CDR3nt	CDR3aa
TRBV29-1	-	TRBJ1-2	TRBD1	TGCAGCGTTGAAGTGACAGGGTATGATGGCTACACCTTC	CSVEVTGYDGYTF
TRBV20-1	many	TRBJ2-4	TRBD1	TGCAGTGCTCCGGGACAGGGGGCAGTACAGTACTTC	CSAPGQGAVQYF
TRBV9	-	TRBJ2-5	TRBD2	TGTGCCAGCAGCGTCGGGAGTACTAGCGGAGAGACCCAGTACTTC	CASSVGSTSGETQYF
TRBV20-1	few	TRBJ2-5	TRBD2	TGCAGTGCTAGGGTCGCGGGGGGCAACCAAGAGACCCAGTACTTC	CSARVAGGNQETQYF
TRBV2	-	TRBJ1-5	-	TGTGCCAGCAGGAAACTACAGGACCCAAATCAGCCCCAGCATTTT	CASRKLQDPNQPQHF
TRBV12-3/TRBV12-4	few	TRBJ2-1	-	TGTGCCAGCAGTTTCCTGGAAAGCTCCTACAATGAGCAGTTCTTC	CASSFLESSYNEQFF
TRBV12-3/TRBV12-4	-	TRBJ2-1	-	TGTGCCAGCAGCAACCTGGGGGGGGCAAATGAGCAGTTCTTC	CASSNLGGANEQFF
TRBV5-1	few	TRBJ2-1	-	TGCGCCAGCAGCTCGGGGGTGGCGGACTCCTACAATGAGCAGTTCTTC	CASSSGVADSYNEQFF
TRBV20-1	few	TRBJ2-7	TRBD1	TGCAGTGCTAGGGGGGACAGGGCTTACTACGAGCAGTACTTC	CSARGDRAYYEQYF
TRBV7-9	few	TRBJ2-3	TRBD2	TGTGCCAGCAGCTTATCCGCGGGAGGGGGGGATACGCAGTATTTT	CASSLSAGGGDTQYF
TRBV7-9	-	TRBJ2-4	-	TGTGCCAGCAGCCCAGGTGGAGATGGGGCCAAAAACATTCAGTACTTC	CASSPGGDGAKNIQYF
TRBV27	few	TRBJ2-7	-	TGTGCCAGCAGTTTATCGTACACAGGGTACTACGAGCAGTACTTC	CASSLSYTGYYEQYF
TRBV13	-	TRBJ2-1	TRBD2	TGTGCCAGCAGCCCACCCCCAACTAGCGTGAGCTCCTACAATGAGCAGTTCTTC	CASSPPPTSVSSYNEQFF